One T cell receptor beta chain is described in this entry. This specimen belongs to a study of T cell changes during pregnancy in multiple sclerosis. TCRdb keeps only in-frame clones here, not all; method: immunoSEQ multiplex PCR. The sample yields some 40,000 clones, roughly nine tenths seen once. The J segment lost 2 bases and the V segment lost 6 bases, leaving 6 bases of the junction unmatched. Germline V gene lookup returns CDR1 MNHEY and CDR2 SVGAGI. The length of the CDR3 is 15 residues. This chain joins TRBV6-5 and TRBJ2-3, with 9 bases identical to TRBD1. The sequences come from CD4+ T cells from peripheral blood mononuclear cells, collected in the first trimester of pregnancy. The receptor was derived from a female donor with multiple sclerosis, enrolled in a pregnancy study. The CDR3 DNA reads as TGTGCCAGCAGCAGACAGGGGGGGGACACAGATACGCAGTATTTT. It encodes CASSRQGGDTDTQYF.